This entry lists 3 T cell receptor beta chains sequenced from one sample in a study of neurological immune-mediated disorders (dated by TCRdb to about 2019). Library preparation employed 5' RACE. Sequencing used an Illumina HiSeq 2500. Through fastp at Q25 and MiXCR, TCRdb rebuilt clones from the public reads, retaining in-frame beta chains. Each CDR3 protein gets just one entry, which takes the most common genes and DNA from the rows behind it. The sample records 55,000 to 70,000 distinct CDR3 sequences, roughly 5.6% of which are singletons. Of the sample, about 6% falls within the top ten clones. Material for sequencing was PBMCs. The receptor source for this set is a human donor with multiple sclerosis. The donor label of this sample is uncertain.

This clonotype has at least ten counts. This chain joins TRBV4-1 and TRBJ2-3; 15 bases align to TRBD2. There are 19 residues in the CDR3. Germline V gives CDR1 MGHRA, CDR2 YSYEKL. Trimming cost V 3 bases and J 0 bases; bases outside gene matches: 7. The CDR3 DNA is TGCGCCAGCAGCCAGCCCTGGACTAGCGGGGGGGCCAGCACAGATACGCAGTATTTT. This translates into CASSQPWTSGGASTDTQYF.

This clonotype was detected ten times or more. This chain joins TRBV15 and TRBJ2-7, with TRBD2 matching 8 bases. J lost 4 bases, V lost 0 bases, and 2 bases had no gene match. CDR3 length equals 14 residues. CDR1 LNHNV and CDR2 YYDKDF come from the germline V gene (reference sequence). This chain's CDR3 is CATSRESGGYEQYF. The CDR3, as DNA: TGTGCCACCAGCAGAGAATCGGGGGGGTACGAGCAGTACTTC.

The V gene is TRBV7-9, the J gene TRBJ2-7; possible D gene TRBD2, 5 bases. Germline V gives CDR1 SEHNR, CDR2 FQNEAQ (reference sequence). The CDR3 length is 14 residues. The germline V and J ends were trimmed by 5 bases and 3 bases, with 14 bases remaining between them. The CDR3 nucleotides are TGTGCCAGCAGCCCTCGAGACGGACTCTACGAGCAGTACTTC. It translates to CASSPRDGLYEQYF.